This T cell receptor beta chain was obtained from a study of cytomegalovirus exposure and HLA in healthy donors. Study results and caveats: In the analysis, some V segments, TRBV6-2 and TRBV6-3 included, were excluded as indistinguishable.

The CDR3 has 17 residues. From germline, CDR1 is SGHTA and CDR2 FQGTGA. With V trimmed by 1 base and J by 8 bases, 13 bases remained unmatched. Remarks on this clone: Its antigen is unknown.

The PCR employed 60 Vbeta primers together with 13 Jbeta primers. Clones were read by immunoSEQ multiplex PCR, and TCRdb kept only the in-frame ones, dropping some. The sample comprises around 98,000 clones, roughly three quarters of which are singletons, and approximately 1.4% rests with the top ten. The sequenced sample consisted of PBMCs. This rearrangement joins TRBV7-3 to TRBJ2-1; 8 bases align to TRBD2. This clonotype was sampled from a man aged 40-50 years in good health and CMV-seronegative. In nucleotides, the CDR3 is TGTGCCAGCAGCTTAAACCGGGGAGCGGGGGTTAGGGATGAGCAGTTCTTC. It is translated as CASSLNRGAGVRDEQFF.